This paragraph reports one TCR beta chain. What it binds is unknown. The method was immunoSEQ multiplex PCR; TCRdb's version includes in-frame clones alone and lacks a portion of them. The table includes tens of thousands of clones, 83% detected once. The V segment lost 0 bases and the J segment 4 bases; nucleotides outside the gene matches: 3. The CDR3 is made up of 16 amino acids. Germline CDR1 is LGHNA and CDR2 is YNFKEQ. This sample was included in a study of a mutant IDH1 vaccine in newly diagnosed glioma. Whole-study findings and limits: Top peripheral T cell clonotype shifts appeared unrelated to pseudoprogression.

Time point meaning: baseline, week 1 (first vaccination visit). This sample's treatment: pre-vaccination baseline after standard-of-care therapy. This receptor was identified in a woman aged 45-59 years with glioma. The chain carries TRBV4-2 and TRBJ2-5; 12 positions match TRBD2. The source was PBMCs, collected from a glioma patient treated with radiotherapy, temozolomide or both. The CDR3 DNA reads as TGTGCCAGCAGCCAAGACCTAGCGGGGGGGCGAGAGACCCAGTACTTC. Amino acids: CASSQDLAGGRETQYF.